Presented here are 27 T cell receptor beta chains from one specimen sequenced in a study of cytomegalovirus exposure and HLA in healthy donors. PCR was performed using 60 Vbeta and 13 Jbeta primers. The assay was immunoSEQ multiplex PCR, and TCRdb's table has in-frame clones only and misses some. The data show about 50,000 clones, around 70% seen once. Source material: PBMCs. These receptors all come from a woman between 50 and 59 years old in good health and CMV-seronegative.

The chain links TRBV21-1 to TRBJ1-4; TRBD1, the table's D call, lacks a check against the DNA. TRBV21-1 constitutes a pseudogene. The CDR3 runs to 17 residues. CDR3: CASSNETDALSNEKLFF. As DNA, the CDR3 is TGTGCCAGCAGCAATGAGACAGACGCGCTCTCTAATGAAAAACTGTTTTTT.

The chain couples TRBV2 to TRBJ1-6, with D perhaps matching TRBD1 (5 bases). V was cut by 6 bases and J by 0 bases, with 15 bases left in between. Germline V lookup: CDR1 SNHLY, CDR2 FYNNEI. CDR3 length: 17 residues. The CDR3 region is CASRRTGGDSYNSPLHF. CDR3 DNA sequence: TGTGCCAGCAGACGAACCGGGGGGGACTCCTATAATTCACCCCTCCACTTT.

In this sample, this clone turned up once. The rearrangement joins TRBV5-1 to TRBJ1-1; D not resolved. Between the trimmed V and J ends, which lost 0 bases and 1 base, there was a span of 10 bases. Germline V gene sequence: CDR1 SGHRS, CDR2 YFSETQ. The CDR3 contains 15 residues. CDR3 DNA sequence: TGCGCCAGCAGCTTGGAAGGTGGGCGGAACACTGAAGCTTTCTTT. Protein sequence: CASSLEGGRNTEAFF.

The chain uses TRBV10-3 and TRBJ2-5, with 8 bases matching TRBD1. The J segment lost 5 bases and the V segment lost 0 bases, leaving 2 bases of the junction unmatched. Germline V gene sequence: CDR1 ENHRY, CDR2 SYGVKD. The CDR3 is 14 amino acids. The CDR3 DNA sequence: TGTGCCATCAGTGAGTCCAGGGGGCGGGAGACCCAGTACTTC. Translated, it gives CAISESRGRETQYF.

The rearrangement uses TRBV4-1 and TRBJ2-3, with D possibly matching TRBD2 (6 bases). The V end lost 3 bases, the J end lost 4 bases, and 17 bases lay between the germline ends. Looked up from germline, CDR1 is MGHRA and CDR2 is YSYEKL. CDR3 length: 16 amino acids. CDR3: CASSHGGGIGADTQYF. Here the CDR3 DNA reads TGCGCCAGCAGCCACGGAGGCGGGATTGGGGCAGATACGCAGTATTTT.

The chain is built from TRBV14 and TRBJ2-5; no firm D call. This CDR3 is built from 13 residues. Germline CDR1 SGHDN, CDR2 FVKESK. V was cut by 0 bases and J by 7 bases, with 9 bases left in between. CDR3 nucleotide sequence: TGTGCCAGCAGCCAAGATTCTTCGGGGACCCAGTACTTC. Translation: CASSQDSSGTQYF.

The rearrangement uses TRBV9 and TRBJ1-3; TRBD1 aligns across 7 bases. There are 16 residues in the CDR3. Germline loops: CDR1 SGDLS, CDR2 YYNGEE. J gave up 0 bases and V 3 bases, and 6 bases lay outside the gene matches. The CDR3 sequence: CASSAQGPPSGNTIYF. The CDR3, as DNA: TGTGCCAGCAGCGCACAGGGGCCGCCCTCTGGAAACACCATATATTTT. Full variable domain (missing parts from reference TRBV9 and TRBJ1-3): DSGVTQTPKHLITATGQRVTLRCSPRSGDLSVYWYQQSLDQGLQFLIQYYNGEERAKGNILERFSAQQFPDLHSELNLSSLELGDSALYFCASSAQGPPSGNTIYFGEGSWLTVV.

This clone was seen a single time. The V and J genes are TRBV2 and TRBJ2-7; maybe TRBD1 (6 bases). CDR1 is SNHLY and CDR2 is FYNNEI in the germline V gene. CDR3 length: 13 amino acids. Trimming removed 4 bases from V and 7 bases from J, with 14 bases in between. CDR3 DNA: TGTGCCAGCAGTGCCGACAGGCAAAGGGAGCAGTACTTC. Amino acid sequence: CASSADRQREQYF.

The chain uses TRBV4-3 and TRBJ1-3; a weak D match, TRBD1 (6 bases). Germline CDR1 LGHNA, CDR2 YSLEER. This CDR3 has 13 amino acids. V dropped 0 bases and J dropped 14 bases, with 14 bases sitting between them. The DNA for the CDR3 is TGCGCCAGCAGCCAAGATCGCGACAGGCAGTTATATTTT. Translated, it gives CASSQDRDRQLYF.

The V gene is TRBV4-2, the J gene TRBJ2-7, with 10 bases that match TRBD1. Germline CDR1 reads LGHNA; CDR2 reads YNFKEQ. Trimming took 0 bases from V and 2 from J; bases not matched to a gene: 4. The CDR3 extends over 16 amino acids. The CDR3 nucleotides are TGTGCCAGCAGCCAAGATTACGGACAGGGGGCCTACGAGCAGTACTTC. Translation: CASSQDYGQGAYEQYF.

This clone was seen only a few times. The chain employs TRBV30 and TRBJ1-5, with 7 bases matching TRBD1. V was clipped by 3 bases and J by 1 base; unmatched bases: 3. CDR1 GTSNPN and CDR2 SVGIG come from the germline V gene (reference sequence). The CDR3 has 14 residues. The CDR3, as DNA: TGTGCCTGGAGGACAGGGTTGAGCAATCAGCCCCAGCATTTT. Its protein product is CAWRTGLSNQPQHF.

This clone appeared a single time. The chain combines TRBV6-5 with TRBJ1-6; D not certain. This CDR3 is built from 16 residues. Germline CDR1 reads MNHEY; CDR2 reads SVGAGI. V lost 0 bases, J lost 10 bases, and 16 bases lay in between. The CDR3 is CASSYSGDGVGSPLHF. The CDR3 DNA sequence: TGTGCCAGCAGTTACTCCGGGGATGGGGTTGGGTCACCCCTCCACTTT.

CDR3 sequence (DNA): TGCGCCAGCCAGGTGGGACTCGACGCCAATGAGCAGTTCTTC. Amino acid sequence: CASQVGLDANEQFF. The chain links TRBV5-1 to TRBJ2-1; possible D gene TRBD2, 6 bases. CDR3 length: 14 residues. Trimming left V 7 bases short and J 6 bases short, with 17 bases between. CDR1 and CDR2 (germline): SGHRS, YFSETQ.

The CDR3 sequence: CASSSGTGRSSGNTIYF. In DNA, the CDR3 is TGTGCCAGCAGCAGTGGGACAGGGCGAAGCTCTGGAAACACCATATATTTT. The chain uses TRBV13 and TRBJ1-3; 9 bases are a match to TRBD1. The CDR3 is made up of 17 amino acids. J gave up 0 bases and V 5 bases, and 8 bases lay outside the gene matches. In germline, CDR1 is PRHDT, CDR2 FYEKMQ (reference sequence).

This sequence joins TRBV27 and TRBJ1-5; 8 nucleotides match TRBD1. CDR3 length: 12 amino acids. The V and J ends lost 10 bases and 5 bases, in that order; junction bases with no gene match: 4. CDR1 and CDR2 from the germline V gene are MNHEY and SMNVEV (reference sequence). The CDR3 region is CATSTGDQPQHF. Written as DNA, the CDR3 is TGTGCCACCTCGACAGGGGATCAGCCCCAGCATTTT.

The chain couples TRBV5-1 to TRBJ2-7; tentative D call: TRBD1 (6 bases). The germline CDR1 and CDR2 sequences are SGHRS and YFSETQ. This CDR3 has 16 residues. Trimming removed 0 bases at V and 5 bases at J, with 18 bases between. The CDR3 spells CASSLAGAGVSHEQYF. The CDR3 DNA follows: TGCGCCAGCAGCTTGGCCGGGGCAGGGGTTTCCCACGAGCAGTACTTC.

CDR3 sequence (DNA): TGTGCCAGCAGCCAAGATGGAGGGGGCTACACCTTC. Its translation is CASSQDGGGYTF. The rearrangement uses TRBV6-5 and TRBJ1-2; D is unresolved. The length of the CDR3 is 12 residues. Germline assignment: CDR1 MNHEY and CDR2 SVGAGI. V was clipped by 6 bases and J by 8 bases, with 13 bases between them.

The chain employs TRBV11-2 and TRBJ2-7; weak D call: TRBD2 (7 bases). Trimming pared 5 bases from V and 2 bases from J, leaving 16 bases between. The CDR3 runs 15 residues. In germline, CDR1 is SGHAT, CDR2 FQNNGV. CDR3 sequence: CASSLLGGRPYEQYF. CDR3 in DNA: TGTGCCAGCAGCCTCTTGGGGGGGCGACCCTACGAGCAGTACTTC.

This clone has a handful of counts. The DNA of the CDR3 is TGTGCCAGCAGCGTAGCTCTGGGGGGTGGAGGCTACACCTTC. Translating it yields CASSVALGGGGYTF. The gene calls are TRBV9 and TRBJ1-2; perhaps TRBD1 as D (5 bases). V dropped 0 bases and J dropped 8 bases, with 14 bases sitting between them. The length of the CDR3 is 14 residues. Germline V lookup: CDR1 SGDLS, CDR2 YYNGEE.

This chain uses TRBV28 with TRBJ2-3; D possibly corresponds to TRBD1 (5 bases). Germline V lookup: CDR1 MDHEN, CDR2 SYDVKM. The CDR3 extends over 18 amino acids. Trimming took 5 bases from V and 1 from J, leaving 22 bases between them. This CDR3 reads CASSPRLRAIRGTDTQYF. As DNA, the CDR3 is TGTGCCAGCAGTCCACGCTTAAGGGCCATCAGGGGCACAGATACGCAGTATTTT.

The sample holds a few counts of this clone. The chain employs TRBV4-2 and TRBJ2-3; D perhaps matches TRBD2 (6 bases). Trimming cost V 3 bases and J 0 bases, with 16 bases left between them. The germline V gene has CDR1 LGHNA and CDR2 YNFKEQ. There are 17 residues in the CDR3. The CDR3 loop reads CASSQGRLDLSTDTQYF. CDR3 coding DNA: TGTGCCAGCAGCCAGGGTCGACTAGATCTTAGCACAGATACGCAGTATTTT.

As to this clone: The same CDR3 arises from other DNA sequences in this sample as well. The chain joins TRBV28 to TRBJ2-7; D is possibly TRBD1 (7 bases). Trimming took off 6 bases at V and 3 bases at J, with 15 bases between the two ends. Germline V gene data show CDR1 as MDHEN and CDR2 as SYDVKM. There are 14 residues in the CDR3. In nucleotides, the CDR3 is TGTGCCAGCAGCCCCCCGCAGGGGGGCTACGAGCAGTACTTC. It encodes CASSPPQGGYEQYF.

This chain connects TRBV20-1 to TRBJ2-1, with 9 bases fitting TRBD2. Germline CDR1 and CDR2: DFQATT and SNEGSKA (reference sequence). J lost 12 bases, V lost 3 bases, and 3 bases had no gene match. The CDR3 spans 11 residues. The CDR3 DNA is TGCAGTGCTAGTAGCGGGGGACCGCAGTTCTTC. It is translated as CSASSGGPQFF.

The chain is built from TRBV10-3 and TRBJ1-5, with D possibly TRBD1 on 6 matching bases. This CDR3 is built from 13 residues. Germline V CDR1 and CDR2: ENHRY, SYGVKD. Deletions cut 8 bases from V and 3 bases from J, with 11 bases between. For the CDR3, the DNA is TGTGCCATCCAGCCAGGGGTCAATCAGCCCCAGCATTTT. Its protein product is CAIQPGVNQPQHF.

This clone was observed a handful of times. The chain couples TRBV28 to TRBJ2-5, with D possibly TRBD2 on 5 matching bases. Looked up from germline, CDR1 is MDHEN and CDR2 is SYDVKM. V lost 6 bases and J lost 4, with 12 bases in between. The CDR3 extends over 13 amino acids. The CDR3 DNA reads as TGTGCCAGCAGGAGTCCTAGCCCAGAGACCCAGTACTTC. Protein sequence: CASRSPSPETQYF.

The rearrangement uses TRBV6-4 and TRBJ1-4, with D unresolved. Germline V CDR1 and CDR2: MRHNA, SNTAGT. The CDR3 contains 16 residues. V lost 0 bases to trimming and J lost 2 bases, with 10 bases between them. In DNA, the CDR3 is TGTGCCAGCAGTGACTCGAGTCGGGTGACTAATGAAAAACTGTTTTTT. This codes for CASSDSSRVTNEKLFF.

The rearrangement uses TRBV2 and TRBJ2-5, with D unclear. The CDR3 extends over 13 amino acids. V lost 8 bases, J lost 0 bases, and 10 bases lay in between. Looked up from germline, CDR1 is SNHLY and CDR2 is FYNNEI. This chain's CDR3 is CASGLPDQETQYF. As DNA, the CDR3 is TGTGCCAGCGGGCTCCCGGACCAAGAGACCCAGTACTTC.